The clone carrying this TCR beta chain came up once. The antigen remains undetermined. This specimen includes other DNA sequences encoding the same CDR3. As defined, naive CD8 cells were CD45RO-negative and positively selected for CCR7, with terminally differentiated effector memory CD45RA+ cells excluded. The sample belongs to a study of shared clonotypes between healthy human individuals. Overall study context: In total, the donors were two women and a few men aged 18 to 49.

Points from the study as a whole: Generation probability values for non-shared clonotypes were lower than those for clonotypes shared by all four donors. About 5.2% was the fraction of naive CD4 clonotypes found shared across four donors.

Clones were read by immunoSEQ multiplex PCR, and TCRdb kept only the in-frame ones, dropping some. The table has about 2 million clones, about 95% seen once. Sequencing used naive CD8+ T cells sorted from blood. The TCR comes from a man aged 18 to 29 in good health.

Here the CDR3 reads CASSQDRETEAFF. The CDR3 region has the DNA TGCGCCAGCAGCCAAGATAGGGAAACTGAAGCTTTCTTT. The V gene is TRBV4-1, the J gene TRBJ1-1; unclear D gene. Trimming removed 0 bases from V and 5 bases from J, with 7 bases in between. CDR1 MGHRA and CDR2 YSYEKL come from the germline V gene. CDR3 length: 13 amino acids.